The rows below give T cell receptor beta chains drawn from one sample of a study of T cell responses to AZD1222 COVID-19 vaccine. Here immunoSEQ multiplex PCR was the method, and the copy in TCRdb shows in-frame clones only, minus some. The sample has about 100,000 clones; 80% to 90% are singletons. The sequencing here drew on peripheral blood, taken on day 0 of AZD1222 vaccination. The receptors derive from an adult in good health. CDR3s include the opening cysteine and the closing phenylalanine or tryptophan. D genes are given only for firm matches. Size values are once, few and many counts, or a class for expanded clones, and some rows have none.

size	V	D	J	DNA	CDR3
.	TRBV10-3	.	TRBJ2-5	TGTGCCATCAGAGAGGCCGGGTCGGAGACCCAGTACTTC	CAIREAGSETQYF
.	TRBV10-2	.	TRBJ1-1	TGCGCCAGCAGTGATATGGGGCCGAGCACTGAAGCTTTCTTT	CASSDMGPSTEAFF
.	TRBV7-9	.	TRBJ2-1	TGTGCCAGCAGCTTAGGTCAGGGGTCCTACAATGAGCAGTTCTTC	CASSLGQGSYNEQFF
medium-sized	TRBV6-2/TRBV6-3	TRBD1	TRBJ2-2	TGTGCCAGCAGTTATCCGGGACAGCACACCGGGGAGCTGTTTTTT	CASSYPGQHTGELFF
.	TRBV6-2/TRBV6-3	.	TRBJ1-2	TGTGCCAGCAGTTACTCAGGCAGGAGGCAAAGTGGCTACACCTTC	CASSYSGRRQSGYTF
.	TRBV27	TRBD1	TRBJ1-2	TGTGCCAGCAGTTTAATAGGACAGGGGGGCAACTATGGCTACACCTTC	CASSLIGQGGNYGYTF
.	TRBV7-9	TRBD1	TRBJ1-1	TGTGCCAGCAGCTTTACGGGACAGCCGAACACTGAAGCTTTCTTT	CASSFTGQPNTEAFF
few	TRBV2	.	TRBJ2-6	TGTGCCAGCTCCCGCTTTAGGGGGGCAGGGGCCAACGTCCTGACTTTC	CASSRFRGAGANVLTF
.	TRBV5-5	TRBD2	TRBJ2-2	TGTGCCAGCAGCTTTGCCGGGACTAGCGGAATTTACACCGGGGAGCTGTTTTTT	CASSFAGTSGIYTGELFF
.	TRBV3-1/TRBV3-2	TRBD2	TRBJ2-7	TGTGCCAGCAGCCAAGATCTCACTCCCCGGACTAGCGGGAGGACCTACGAGCAGTACTTC	CASSQDLTPRTSGRTYEQYF
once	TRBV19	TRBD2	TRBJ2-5	TGTGCCAGTAGTCGGCGGGAGGGTCTAGAGACCCAGTACTTC	CASSRREGLETQYF
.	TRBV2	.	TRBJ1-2	TGTGCCAGCAGTTATAATCGGGGCTATGGCTACACCTTC	CASSYNRGYGYTF
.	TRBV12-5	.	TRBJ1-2	TGTGCTAGTGGTTTGGTACAAGGCAGGGGACTCCACTATGGCTACACCTTC	CASGLVQGRGLHYGYTF
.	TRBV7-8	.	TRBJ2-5	TGTGCCAGCACCGCCGACAGTCGAGAGACCCAGTACTTC	CASTADSRETQYF
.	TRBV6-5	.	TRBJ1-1	TGTGCCAGCAGGGACAATTTCGGTTTCAACACTGAAGCTTTCTTT	CASRDNFGFNTEAFF
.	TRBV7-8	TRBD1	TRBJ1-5	TGTGCCAGCAGCTTAGGACAGGGGTGGCAGCCCCAGCATTTT	CASSLGQGWQPQHF
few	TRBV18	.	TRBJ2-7	TGTGCCAGCTCACCACCGGAAAGGGTGGTGGTGTACTTC	CASSPPERVVVYF
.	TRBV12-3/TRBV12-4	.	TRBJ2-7	TGTGCCAGCAGTCCCGGGACAAGCTACGAGCAGTACTTC	CASSPGTSYEQYF
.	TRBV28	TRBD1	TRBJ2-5	TGTGCCAGCAGTGGACAGGGGGCGCGAGAGACCCAGTACTTC	CASSGQGARETQYF
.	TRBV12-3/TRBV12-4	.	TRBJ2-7	TGTGCCAGCAGCCGGGTCTCCTACGAGCAGTACTTC	CASSRVSYEQYF
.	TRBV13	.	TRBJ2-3	TGTGCCAGCAGCTTAGGCCTAGAAAGGAGCACAGATACGCAGTATTTT	CASSLGLERSTDTQYF
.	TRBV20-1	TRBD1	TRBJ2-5	TGCAGTGCTAGTCCAAATAGGGGGCGGGAGACCCAGTACTTC	CSASPNRGRETQYF
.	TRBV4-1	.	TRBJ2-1	TGCGCCAGCAGCCGGGAGCCGACGAGCGTCTACAATGAGCAGTTCTTC	CASSREPTSVYNEQFF
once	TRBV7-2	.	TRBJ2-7	TGTGCCAGCAGCTTAGGAGGGGAAAACTACGAGCAGTACTTC	CASSLGGENYEQYF
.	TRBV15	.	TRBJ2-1	TGTGCCACCAGCACCGCCCCACCGGGACCGTACAATGAGCAGTTCTTC	CATSTAPPGPYNEQFF
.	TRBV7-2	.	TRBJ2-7	TGTGCCAGCAGCTTGTTCGGGCCTTCCTACGAGCAGTACTTC	CASSLFGPSYEQYF
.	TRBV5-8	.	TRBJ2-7	TGTGCCAGCAGCTTCCAAGGGGACGGGTACGAGCAGTACTTC	CASSFQGDGYEQYF
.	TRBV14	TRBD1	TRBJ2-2	TGTGCCAGCAGCCAAGATCGAGGACAGGGTGCCACCGGGGAGCTGTTTTTT	CASSQDRGQGATGELFF
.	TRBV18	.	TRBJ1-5	TGTGCCAGCTCACCTTCACAGGGTAGTTTACAGCCCCAGCATTTT	CASSPSQGSLQPQHF
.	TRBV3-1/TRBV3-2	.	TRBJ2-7	TGTGCCAGCAGCCAAGCACAGGGAGCCTACGAGCAGTACTTC	CASSQAQGAYEQYF
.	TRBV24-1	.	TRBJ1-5	TGTGCCACCAGTGACCGTAGCAATCAGCCCCAGCATTTT	CATSDRSNQPQHF
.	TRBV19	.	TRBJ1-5	TGTGCCAGTAGTATAGATCGTGGTCAGCCCCAGCATTTT	CASSIDRGQPQHF
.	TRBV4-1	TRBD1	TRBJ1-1	TGCGCCAGCAGGGACAGGGGTGGAACGGAAGCTTTCTTT	CASRDRGGTEAFF
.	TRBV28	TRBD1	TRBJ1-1	TGTGCCAGCAGTTTCAGGGGGCGAAGCACTGAAGCTTTCTTT	CASSFRGRSTEAFF
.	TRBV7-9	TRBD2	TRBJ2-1	TGTGCCGGACAGATAGCGGGAGGTGAGGATGAGCAGTTCTTC	CAGQIAGGEDEQFF
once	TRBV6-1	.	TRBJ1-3	TGTGCCAGCAGTGAAAAGTCTAGGAGGTGGACCTTGGGGGAAAGAGGAAACACCATATATTTT	CASSEKSRRWTLGERGNTIYF
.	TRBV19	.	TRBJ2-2	TGTGCCGGAGGGAACAGTGGGGGCACCGGGGAGCTGTTTTTT	CAGGNSGGTGELFF
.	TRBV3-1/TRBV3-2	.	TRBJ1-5	TGTGCCAGCAGCCAAGATACGACCTTTCCGCCCCAGCATTTT	CASSQDTTFPPQHF
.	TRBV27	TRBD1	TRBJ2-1	TGTGCCAGCAGTTCCCCGACAGGGACCTACAATGAGCAGTTCTTC	CASSSPTGTYNEQFF
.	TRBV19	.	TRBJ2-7	TGTGCCAGTAGTATAGAACAGGGAGCAGCCTACGAGCAGTACTTC	CASSIEQGAAYEQYF
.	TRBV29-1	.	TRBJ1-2	TGCAGCGTTTCAACAGGGTTGGATGGCTACACCTTC	CSVSTGLDGYTF
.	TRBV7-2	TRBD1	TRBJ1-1	TGTGCCAGCAGCTTAGAAGGGACAGCGAACACTGAAGCTTTCTTT	CASSLEGTANTEAFF
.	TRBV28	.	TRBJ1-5	TGTGCCAGCAGTTTCCCTTTGACCAATCAGCCCCAGCATTTT	CASSFPLTNQPQHF
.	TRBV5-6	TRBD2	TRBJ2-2	TGTGCCAGCAGCCGTAGCGGGAGACCCACCGGGGAGCTGTTTTTT	CASSRSGRPTGELFF
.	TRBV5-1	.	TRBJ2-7	TGCGCCAGCAGCTTGGCCGGCAAGCCCGAGCAGTACTTC	CASSLAGKPEQYF
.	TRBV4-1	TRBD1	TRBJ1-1	TGCGCCAGCAGCCAACGAGACAGGGTGCGAGCTTTCTTT	CASSQRDRVRAFF
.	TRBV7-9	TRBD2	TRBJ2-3	TGTGCCAGCAGCTTATCGGGCCTACTGCGGGGGGGCCGGACAGATACGCAGTATTTT	CASSLSGLLRGGRTDTQYF
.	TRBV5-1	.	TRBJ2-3	TGCGCCAGCAGCTTTGGAGATACGCAGTATTTT	CASSFGDTQYF
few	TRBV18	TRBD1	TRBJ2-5	TGTGCCAGCTCACCAACAACAGGGGCAGGAGAGACCCAGTACTTC	CASSPTTGAGETQYF